The source of this T cell receptor beta chain is a study of blood T cell repertoires in COVID-19. In this sample, this clone turned up once. The repertoire was sequenced with immunoSEQ multiplex PCR; TCRdb's copy has only in-frame clones and lacks some. The table has about 82,000 clones, about 83% seen once. The sequence was obtained from a woman between 55 and 75 years old with acute or convalescent COVID-19. What was sequenced was peripheral blood.

CDR3 amino acids: CASNLGNTPAREQFF. For the CDR3, the DNA is TGTGCCAGCAACCTCGGGAACACCCCAGCCAGAGAGCAGTTCTTC. The gene calls are TRBV9 and TRBJ2-1, with D perhaps TRBD2 (5 bases). CDR1 is SGDLS, CDR2 YYNGEE, per germline. The CDR3 extends over 15 amino acids. Trimming cost V 6 bases and J 10 bases, with 23 bases left between them.